This entry lists 13 T cell receptor beta chains sequenced from one sample in a study of identical twins. In TCRdb, the 5' RACE reads were re-called with MiXCR into one record per CDR3 protein. This table holds 420,000 or so distinct CDR3 sequences, less than 20% found once. The sample consisted of naive T cells sorted from blood. The source is a man aged 50 to 60 in good health.

This clonotype was counted a few times. The CDR3 is CASSPRAMLNEQFF. CDR3 DNA sequence: TGTGCCAGCTCACCAAGAGCGATGCTCAATGAGCAGTTCTTC. The J gene is TRBJ2-1, the V gene TRBV18; D gene ambiguous. CDR1 is KGHSH and CDR2 is LQKENI in the germline V gene. The CDR3 spans 14 residues. V was trimmed by 2 bases and J by 6 bases, leaving 11 bases between them.

The V call is TRBV2, the J call TRBJ2-5; D might be TRBD2 (6 bases). V was cut by 3 bases and J by 4 bases, with 12 bases left in between. Germline loops: CDR1 SNHLY, CDR2 FYNNEI. The CDR3 covers 14 residues. In DNA form, the CDR3 reads TGTGCCAGCAGTGACCCGGGAGTGACAGAGACCCAGTACTTC. Encoded protein: CASSDPGVTETQYF.

J is TRBJ2-2 and V is TRBV20-1; D unclear. The CDR3 spans 14 residues. Trimming cost V 1 base and J 4 bases, with 10 bases left between them. Germline V lookup: CDR1 DFQATT, CDR2 SNEGSKA (reference sequence). Here the CDR3 DNA reads TGCAGTGCTAGAGGCGGCCTGAGCACCGGGGAGCTGTTTTTT. Its translation is CSARGGLSTGELFF.

The chain has TRBV28 and TRBJ2-3; D is uncertain. Germline CDR1 MDHEN, CDR2 SYDVKM. V was clipped by 6 bases and J by 2 bases, with 15 bases between them. The CDR3 is 15 amino acids. The DNA of the CDR3 is TGTGCCAGCAGCTACCGGGTCTCCCTCACAGATACGCAGTATTTT. As protein: CASSYRVSLTDTQYF.

This clonotype came up a few times. CDR3 sequence: CASSLGPTASYEQYF. CDR3 bases: TGTGCCAGCAGCTTAGGGCCGACAGCCTCCTACGAGCAGTACTTC. The chain employs TRBV5-6 and TRBJ2-7; D is perhaps TRBD1 (5 bases). V lost 2 bases and J 0 bases, leaving 12 bases between the germline ends. The CDR3 has 15 residues. From germline, CDR1 is SGHDT and CDR2 YYEEEE.

The chain joins TRBV4-2 to TRBJ2-1, with D unclear. The V end was cut by 1 base, the J end by 5 bases, with 9 bases between. The CDR3 totals 14 residues. CDR1 LGHNA and CDR2 YNFKEQ come from the germline V gene. CDR3: CASSQVNRNNEQFF. The CDR3 DNA follows: TGTGCCAGCAGCCAAGTTAATAGAAACAATGAGCAGTTCTTC.

The chain is built from TRBV7-6 and TRBJ2-1; 7 nucleotides agree with TRBD2. V gave up 5 bases and J gave up 1 base; unmatched junction bases: 8. Per the germline V gene, CDR1 is SGHVS and CDR2 is FNYEAQ. The CDR3 sequence is 16 residues long. CDR3 sequence: CASSPRGSGSYNEQFF. Here the CDR3 DNA reads TGTGCCAGCAGCCCCCGGGGTAGCGGGTCCTACAATGAGCAGTTCTTC.

This clonotype was detected once. The J gene is TRBJ1-1, the V gene TRBV7-8; 7 bases fit TRBD1. Trimming took 4 bases from V and 4 from J; bases not matched to a gene: 9. The CDR3 is 15 residues long. Per germline, CDR1 SGHVS and CDR2 FQNEAQ. CDR3 sequence: CASSSSGGLPTEAFF. The CDR3 DNA sequence: TGTGCCAGCAGCTCGTCAGGGGGTCTACCCACTGAAGCTTTCTTT.

This clonotype was counted at least ten times. The chain joins TRBV19 to TRBJ1-6; the D is unclear. Germline V gene data show CDR1 as LNHDA and CDR2 as SQIVND (reference sequence). Trimming removed 3 bases at V and 13 bases at J, with 16 bases between. The CDR3 consists of 14 residues. Here the CDR3 DNA reads TGTGCCAGTAGTATCGCGGACGCCGGTGTCCCCCTCCACTTT. This sequence encodes CASSIADAGVPLHF. Full variable domain (missing parts from reference TRBV19 and TRBJ1-6): DGGITQSPKYLFRKEGQNVTLSCEQNLNHDAMYWYRQDPGQGLRLIYYSQIVNDFQKGDIAEGYSVSREKKESFPLTVTSAQKNPTAFYLCASSIADAGVPLHFGNGTRLTVT.

In its sample, this clonotype was seen a few times. The chain has TRBV7-8 and TRBJ2-7; D uncertain. Deletions cut 1 base from V and 2 bases from J, with 9 bases between. Germline CDR1 SGHVS, CDR2 FQNEAQ. CDR3 length: 14 amino acids. CDR3 residues: CASSLGLPAYEQYF. Written as DNA, the CDR3 is TGTGCCAGCAGCTTAGGTCTTCCTGCCTACGAGCAGTACTTC. The full variable domain, with the rest looked up from reference TRBV7-8 and TRBJ2-7, is GAGVSQSPRYKVAKRGQDVALRCDPISGHVSLFWYQQALGQGPEFLTYFQNEAQLDKSGLPSDRFFAERPEGSVSTLKIQRTQQEDSAVYLCASSLGLPAYEQYFGPGTRLTVT.

The CDR3 loop reads CASSYTGGRADNEQFF. The CDR3 nucleotides are TGTGCCAGCAGTTACACCGGCGGGAGGGCCGACAATGAGCAGTTCTTC. The chain joins TRBV6-5 to TRBJ2-1; TRBD2 agrees at 9 bases. CDR1 MNHEY and CDR2 SVGAGI come from the germline V gene. V dropped 2 bases and J dropped 5; count of bases not matched to a gene: 7. The CDR3 totals 16 residues.

The chain couples TRBV6-5 to TRBJ2-2, with 13 bases lining up with TRBD2. The V gene end was trimmed by 7 bases and the J gene end by 3 bases; junction bases not matched to a gene: 5. Germline-derived CDR1 and CDR2 are MNHEY and SVGAGI. The CDR3 sequence is 16 residues long. The CDR3, as DNA: TGTGCCAGCATTAGACTAGCGGGAGGCGACACCGGGGAGCTGTTTTTT. Residues: CASIRLAGGDTGELFF.

This clonotype was recorded at least ten times. The chain carries TRBV20-1 and TRBJ2-3; D is undetermined. Deletions cut 2 bases from V and 4 bases from J, with 4 bases between. The germline V gene has CDR1 DFQATT and CDR2 SNEGSKA (reference sequence). The CDR3 sequence is 11 residues long. CDR3 nucleotides: TGCAGTGCTAGAAAGGCAGATACGCAGTATTTT. Its protein is CSARKADTQYF.